This T cell receptor (beta chain) came from a study of cytomegalovirus exposure and HLA in healthy donors. Healthy people donating bone marrow made up the donors. A remark on this clone: The antigen is unknown.

Both 60 Vbeta primers and 13 Jbeta primers went into the PCR. Sequencing used immunoSEQ multiplex PCR; TCRdb keeps in-frame clones, though not all of them. The sample gives some 250,000 clones, about four fifths of which show up once; around 5.4% is in the top ten. The study, taken as a whole, reports: Some V segments, including TRBV6-2 and TRBV6-3, were excluded as indistinguishable.

Germline V gives CDR1 SEHNR, CDR2 FQNEAQ (reference sequence). With 2 bases removed from V and 6 bases from J, the gap between germline ends came to 11 bases. CDR3 length: 13 amino acids. The chain joins TRBV7-9 to TRBJ2-7; D is perhaps TRBD1 (5 bases). This sequence was found in a woman between 40 and 55 years old in good health and CMV-seropositive. Material: PBMCs. CDR3 residues: CASSLRRQGEQYF. CDR3 nucleotides: TGTGCCAGCAGCTTAAGGCGGCAGGGCGAGCAGTACTTC.